This passage covers 19 T cell receptor beta chains from one sample sequenced in a study of blood T cell repertoires in COVID-19. Clones were sequenced by immunoSEQ multiplex PCR, and TCRdb holds only the in-frame ones, with some missing. Of around 250,000 clones in the sample, around 86% were seen once. Sequences were obtained from peripheral blood. The receptors come from a woman in her fifties or sixties who had recovered from COVID-19.

This rearrangement joins TRBV7-9 to TRBJ1-2; 9 nucleotides match TRBD1. The germline V gene encodes CDR1 SEHNR and CDR2 FQNEAQ (reference sequence). The CDR3 contains 17 residues. The V segment lost 2 bases and the J segment 3 bases; nucleotides outside the gene matches: 10. CDR3 region: CASSLLYGQGIDYGYTF. The CDR3 DNA is TGTGCCAGCAGCTTACTCTACGGACAGGGGATTGACTATGGCTACACCTTC. The full variable domain, with the rest looked up from reference TRBV7-9 and TRBJ1-2, is DTGVSQNPRHKITKRGQNVTFRCDPISEHNRLYWYRQTLGQGPEFLTYFQNEAQLEKSRLLSDRFSAERPKGSFSTLEIQRTEQGDSAMYLCASSLLYGQGIDYGYTFGSGTRLTVV.

This clone has only one observation. This chain connects TRBV25-1 to TRBJ2-2; TRBD1 is a possible D gene (6 bases). Germline loops: CDR1 MGHDK, CDR2 SYGVNS. The V end was cut by 5 bases, the J end by 5 bases, with 15 bases between. The CDR3 contains 15 residues. The CDR3 loop is CASSITGFLTGELFF. As DNA, the CDR3 is TGTGCCAGCAGTATAACAGGGTTTTTGACCGGGGAGCTGTTTTTT.

The rearrangement links TRBV27 to TRBJ2-7; TRBD2 aligns across 11 bases. Germline values: CDR1 MNHEY, CDR2 SMNVEV (reference sequence). This CDR3 is 14 amino acids long. V dropped 6 bases and J dropped 2; count of bases not matched to a gene: 3. The CDR3 loop reads CASRLAGGTYEQYF. The CDR3 bases are TGTGCCAGCAGGCTAGCGGGGGGCACCTACGAGCAGTACTTC.

This chain joins TRBV5-1 and TRBJ2-7; TRBD1 aligns across 9 bases. This CDR3 region has 13 residues. Germline values: CDR1 SGHRS, CDR2 YFSETQ. The V gene end was trimmed by 3 bases and the J gene end by 5 bases; junction bases not matched to a gene: 3. CDR3 protein: CASSWTGEHEQYF. The CDR3 DNA is TGCGCCAGCAGCTGGACAGGGGAACACGAGCAGTACTTC.

The gene calls are TRBV6-5 and TRBJ2-3; 7 nucleotides match TRBD1. V shed 8 bases, J shed 4 bases, and the junction held 9 bases outside the gene matches. The CDR3 extends over 14 amino acids. Germline V lookup: CDR1 MNHEY, CDR2 SVGAGI. The CDR3 loop is CASGLLTGADTQYF. The CDR3 DNA sequence: TGTGCCAGCGGACTTCTTACAGGGGCAGATACGCAGTATTTT.

The chain joins TRBV7-3 to TRBJ1-1, with D perhaps matching TRBD1 (6 bases). The CDR3 loop spans 14 amino acids. The germline CDR1 and CDR2 sequences are SGHTA and FQGTGA. Trimming cost V 3 bases and J 4 bases, with 12 bases left between them. CDR3 DNA: TGTGCCAGCAGCTTCACAGGGATTGGCACTGAAGCTTTCTTT. Translating it yields CASSFTGIGTEAFF.

The rearrangement uses TRBV27 and TRBJ1-2; D possibly corresponds to TRBD1 (6 bases). V lost 0 bases and J lost 4, with 18 bases in between. The CDR3 runs to 17 residues. CDR1 is MNHEY and CDR2 is SMNVEV in the germline V gene (reference sequence). The CDR3 loop is CASSLSTVWGLSYGYTF. The CDR3 coding sequence is TGTGCCAGCAGTTTATCGACAGTTTGGGGGCTAAGCTATGGCTACACCTTC.

This clone came up once. The chain recombines TRBV7-6 with TRBJ2-7; TRBD2 matches at 8 bases. V was pared by 2 bases and J by 0 bases, with 3 bases of the junction left unmatched. This CDR3 region has 15 residues. Germline assignment: CDR1 SGHVS and CDR2 FNYEAQ. This CDR3 is CASSLSGGPSYEQYF. The CDR3 DNA follows: TGTGCCAGCAGCTTAAGCGGGGGTCCCTCCTACGAGCAGTACTTC.

This rearrangement joins TRBV4-2 to TRBJ2-1, with TRBD1 identical over 10 bases. Trimming at V came to 7 bases and at J to 7 bases, leaving 13 bases not matched to a gene. The V gene's germline CDR1 is LGHNA and CDR2 YNFKEQ. The CDR3 sequence is 16 residues long. CDR3 sequence: CASTHWRGQGLNEQFF. Here the CDR3 DNA reads TGTGCCAGCACCCACTGGCGGGGACAGGGGTTGAATGAGCAGTTCTTC.

V and J are TRBV19 and TRBJ1-5, with a possible D match to TRBD1 (6 bases). Trimming took off 7 bases at V and 2 bases at J, with 15 bases between the two ends. CDR3 length: 15 amino acids. The germline CDR1 and CDR2 sequences are LNHDA and SQIVND (reference sequence). In DNA, the CDR3 is TGTGCCAGTACCATACAGGGATTAGGCAATCAGCCCCAGCATTTT. It translates to CASTIQGLGNQPQHF.

This chain uses TRBV16 with TRBJ1-2, with 7 bases fitting TRBD1. V dropped 4 bases and J dropped 7; count of bases not matched to a gene: 9. CDR1 is KGHSY, CDR2 FQNENV, per germline. The CDR3 consists of 14 residues. The CDR3 DNA follows: TGTGCCAGCAGCCCAAGCGGACAGGCGGGTGGCTACACCTTC. Translating it yields CASSPSGQAGGYTF.

Comment on this clone: The identical CDR3 is also encoded by other nucleotide sequences in the sample. V and J are TRBV12-3 or TRBV12-4 and TRBJ2-7, with unresolved D. The CDR3 runs to 12 residues. V was shortened by 4 bases and J by 1 base, with 5 bases between the two germline ends. The CDR3, as DNA: TGTGCCAGCAGTTCCGGGTCCTACGAGCAGTACTTC. Translating gives CASSSGSYEQYF.

The rearrangement links TRBV2 to TRBJ2-5, with 13 bases that match TRBD2. The CDR3 runs 14 residues. The ends lost 6 bases at V and 8 bases at J; junction bases unmatched: 6. Germline V gene sequence: CDR1 SNHLY, CDR2 FYNNEI. The CDR3 DNA sequence: TGTGCCAGCAGGACTAGCGGGGGGCCTTTCACCCAGTACTTC. It specifies CASRTSGGPFTQYF.

V usage is TRBV3-1 (or the pseudogene TRBV3-2) and J usage is TRBJ2-7; D not certain. CDR3 length: 15 residues. Germline V CDR1 and CDR2: LGHDT, YNNKEL (reference sequence). V lost 0 bases, J lost 0 bases, and 9 bases lay in between. The CDR3 here is CASSQDFTSSYEQYF. The CDR3 coding sequence is TGTGCCAGCAGCCAAGATTTTACGAGCTCCTACGAGCAGTACTTC.

The rearrangement uses TRBV4-2 and TRBJ2-3; a weak D match, TRBD2 (6 bases). The V end lost 9 bases, the J end lost 0 bases, and 28 bases lay between the germline ends. This CDR3 has 19 amino acids. Germline V gives CDR1 LGHNA, CDR2 YNFKEQ. The CDR3 loop is CARGLLGRRATSSTDTQYF. CDR3 DNA: TGTGCCAGGGGACTGTTGGGGCGCCGCGCCACATCGAGCACAGATACGCAGTATTTT.

The chain is built from TRBV6-4 and TRBJ2-3; TRBD2 agrees at 7 bases. CDR3 length: 13 amino acids. CDR1 is MRHNA, CDR2 SNTAGT, per germline. The V gene end was trimmed by 4 bases and the J gene end by 4 bases; junction bases not matched to a gene: 2. Written as DNA, the CDR3 is TGTGCCAGCAGTGTCCGGGGGGCAGATACGCAGTATTTT. As protein: CASSVRGADTQYF.

J is TRBJ1-6 and V is TRBV7-2; 8 nucleotides match TRBD1. Germline V CDR1 and CDR2: SGHTA, FQGNSA. The CDR3 is made up of 14 amino acids. Trimming at V came to 4 bases and at J to 9 bases, leaving 5 bases not matched to a gene. The CDR3 here is CASSSDRGGSPLHF. The CDR3 DNA is TGTGCCAGCAGCTCTGACAGGGGAGGTTCACCCCTCCACTTT.

V is TRBV18 and J is TRBJ2-7; 10 nucleotides agree with TRBD1. The trim removed 3 bases at V and 5 bases at J, leaving 7 bases unmatched. This CDR3 has 15 amino acids. Germline-derived CDR1 and CDR2 are KGHSH and LQKENI. The CDR3 here is CASSPYRDRGDEQYF. The CDR3 DNA reads as TGTGCCAGCTCACCTTACCGGGACAGGGGTGACGAGCAGTACTTC.

This chain connects TRBV5-5 to TRBJ1-2, with 7 bases matching TRBD1. The V gene's germline CDR1 is SGHKS and CDR2 YYEKEE (reference sequence). Unmatched junction bases numbered 11, after V lost 6 bases and J lost 6 bases. CDR3 length: 14 amino acids. The CDR3 sequence: CASTAGGRLDGYTF. The CDR3 DNA follows: TGTGCCAGCACAGCAGGGGGTCGACTGGATGGCTACACCTTC.